This TCR beta chain was sequenced during a study of technical replicates of blood from a handful of donors. The CDR3 is made up of 14 amino acids. With 5 bases removed from V and 0 bases from J, the gap between germline ends came to 10 bases. The germline V gene has CDR1 SGHTA and CDR2 FQGNSA. The assay was immunoSEQ multiplex PCR, and TCRdb's table has in-frame clones only and misses some. This sample has around 100,000 clones, with approximately 95% found just once. The rearrangement uses TRBV7-2 and TRBJ1-1; a possible D gene is TRBD1 (5 bases). The sample was T cells isolated from PBMCs. The receptor was isolated from a human donor in good health. As DNA, the CDR3 is TGTGCCAGCAGCCTGGGACTGCTGAACACTGAAGCTTTCTTT. Its translation: CASSLGLLNTEAFF. Together with reference TRBV7-2 and TRBJ1-1, the CDR3 gives the full variable domain: GAGVSQSPSNKVTEKGKDVELRCDPISGHTALYWYRQSLGQGLEFLIYFQGNSAPDKSGLPSDRFSAERTGGSVSTLTIQRTQQEDSAVYLCASSLGLLNTEAFFGQGTRLTVV.